Below are 22 T cell receptor beta chains sequenced from a single sample in a study of human T cells and chemical hapten exposure. Time point reported: patch test 3, about 24 weeks after DPC sensitization. The sample's treatment: therapeutic diphenylcyclopropenone sensitization with weekly scalp DPC. One entry per CDR3 protein results from TCRdb running MiXCR on the RACE reads. The data contain 25,000 to 35,000 distinct CDR3 sequences, 5% to 6% of them singletons. Sequencing used whole blood, obtained in connection with sensitization to the hapten diphenylcyclopropenone (DPC). These receptors originate from a man aged 30 to 39 with alopecia areata. Some clones in this sample may be carry-over from other donors' samples.

This clonotype came up many times. The CDR3: CASSILDTALTPSTEAFF. The CDR3 region has the DNA TGTGCCAGTAGTATCTTGGACACGGCGCTGACTCCGAGCACTGAAGCTTTCTTT. The J gene is TRBJ1-1, the V gene TRBV19, with D tentatively TRBD1 (5 bases). Per the germline V gene, CDR1 is LNHDA and CDR2 is SQIVND (reference sequence). The CDR3 extends over 18 amino acids. Trimming cost V 3 bases and J 4 bases, with 24 bases left between them.

This clonotype is labeled medium-sized. The V and J genes are TRBV7-2 and TRBJ2-7; D gene unclear. CDR3 size: 15 residues. Trimming cost V 1 base and J 4 bases, with 14 bases left between them. Germline V gene sequence: CDR1 SGHTA, CDR2 FQGNSA. The chain's CDR3 is CASSLGLGINYEQYF. CDR3 sequence (DNA): TGTGCCAGCAGCTTAGGCTTAGGAATCAATTACGAGCAGTACTTC.

This clonotype was counted at least ten times. V gene TRBV29-1 combines with J gene TRBJ1-5, with 8 bases fitting TRBD1. V trimming: 0 bases; J trimming: 2 bases; junction bases outside the gene matches: 0. From germline, CDR1 is SQVTM and CDR2 ANQGSEA. CDR3 length: 14 residues. In nucleotides, the CDR3 is TGCAGCGTTGAAGAGACAGGGGGCAATCAGCCCCAGCATTTT. Its translation: CSVEETGGNQPQHF.

This clonotype has a count of ten or more. V gene TRBV2 combines with J gene TRBJ1-4, with D hard to call. CDR1 is SNHLY, CDR2 FYNNEI, per germline. The V end was cut by 4 bases, the J end by 5 bases, with 17 bases between. This CDR3 has 16 residues. CDR3 protein: CASSGMSGVRNEKLFF. The CDR3 DNA is TGTGCCAGCAGTGGGATGAGCGGGGTGAGAAATGAAAAACTGTTTTTT.

At least ten counts were recorded for this clonotype. The chain combines TRBV3-1 with TRBJ1-2; D gene uncertain. The germline V and J ends were trimmed by 3 bases and 8 bases, with 22 bases remaining between them. Germline V gene sequence: CDR1 LGHDT, CDR2 YNNKEL (reference sequence). The CDR3 length is 16 residues. The CDR3 DNA follows: TGTGCCAGCAGCCACCGCAGCGGTGAGGCCGGTGGAGGCTACACCTTC. It yields the protein CASSHRSGEAGGGYTF.

This clonotype was picked up many times. V gene TRBV7-9 combines with J gene TRBJ2-3, with 7 bases that match TRBD1. CDR3 length: 14 residues. CDR1 and CDR2 (germline): SEHNR, FQNEAQ (reference sequence). Trimming took 5 bases from V and 4 from J; bases not matched to a gene: 6. The chain's CDR3 is CASSPRTGADTQYF. The DNA of the CDR3 is TGTGCCAGCAGCCCAAGGACAGGAGCAGATACGCAGTATTTT.

At least ten counts were recorded for this clonotype. The V gene is TRBV5-1, the J gene TRBJ2-5, with a weak D call TRBD2 (6 bases). Germline CDR1 reads SGHRS; CDR2 reads YFSETQ. The CDR3 is 14 residues long. Trimming removed 4 bases at V and 1 base at J, with 11 bases between. The CDR3 sequence: CASSRDSGQETQYF. The CDR3 DNA follows: TGCGCCAGCAGCAGGGACTCTGGCCAAGAGACCCAGTACTTC.

Ten or more counts support this clonotype. The DNA of the CDR3 is TGCAGTGCTACCGGGAAGAGCTATGGCTACACCTTC. Its protein is CSATGKSYGYTF. The V gene is TRBV20-1, the J gene TRBJ1-2; D remains unclear. CDR3 length: 12 residues. Looked up from germline, CDR1 is DFQATT and CDR2 is SNEGSKA (reference sequence). V dropped 4 bases and J dropped 4 bases, with 10 bases sitting between them.

This clonotype was counted many times. The rearrangement uses TRBV29-1 and TRBJ2-4, with 10 bases identical to TRBD1. Germline V CDR1 and CDR2: SQVTM, ANQGSEA. V lost 4 bases to trimming and J lost 8 bases; unmatched junction nucleotides: 8. This CDR3 contains 14 residues. The CDR3 nucleotides read TGCAGCGTTGCAATAGGCGGGACAGGGGACATTCAGTACTTC. Residues: CSVAIGGTGDIQYF.

This clonotype occurred many times. This sequence joins TRBV6-1 and TRBJ2-5; 7 positions agree with TRBD2. The ends lost 4 bases at V and 1 base at J; junction bases unmatched: 3. This CDR3 has 14 amino acids. Germline V CDR1 and CDR2: MNHNS, SASEGT. CDR3 sequence (DNA): TGTGCCAGCAGTGGAGGACTAGTCCAAGAGACCCAGTACTTC. Translation gives CASSGGLVQETQYF.

This clonotype was seen ten or more times. The rearrangement uses TRBV6-1 and TRBJ2-4; 12 bases line up with TRBD1. The V and J ends lost 8 bases and 5 bases, in that order; junction bases with no gene match: 7. From germline, CDR1 is MNHNS and CDR2 SASEGT. There are 15 residues in the CDR3. CDR3 protein: CASGGTGGEENIQYF. The CDR3, as DNA: TGTGCCAGCGGCGGGACAGGGGGCGAGGAAAACATTCAGTACTTC.

Comments on this clonotype: A read error is possible here, since a much larger clone lies one base away. A read error is likely, as this CDR3 ends without the conserved phenylalanine or tryptophan. This sequence joins TRBV9 and TRBJ2-1; D gene uncertain. V was shortened by 0 bases and J by 0 bases, with 7 bases between the two germline ends. CDR1 is SGDLS, CDR2 YYNGEE, per germline. The CDR3 length is 15 residues. In DNA, the CDR3 is TGTGCCAGCAGCGTAGTCAGCAGCTCCTACAATGAGCAGTTCCTC. The encoded protein is CASSVVSSSYNEQFL.

This clonotype was counted ten times or more. The chain recombines TRBV3-1 with TRBJ2-1; TRBD2 aligns across 11 bases. The CDR3 covers 16 residues. The germline gives CDR1 LGHDT, CDR2 YNNKEL (reference sequence). V shed 2 bases and J 12 bases; nucleotides not matched to a gene: 12. The CDR3 nucleotides are TGTGCCAGCAGCCAATCTAGCGGGGGGCCGCCGCAGGCGCAGTTCTTC. Protein product: CASSQSSGGPPQAQFF.

This clonotype came up many times. The chain employs TRBV4-3 and TRBJ2-6; D gene ambiguous. Trimming removed 0 bases from V and 0 bases from J, with 12 bases in between. CDR1 LGHNA and CDR2 YSLEER come from the germline V gene. The CDR3 is 18 residues long. The CDR3 spells CASSQDSGRLSGANVLTF. In nucleotides, the CDR3 is TGCGCCAGCAGCCAAGACTCCGGACGGCTCTCTGGGGCCAACGTCCTGACTTTC.

Ten or more counts support this clonotype. The chain employs TRBV6-5 and TRBJ2-2, with TRBD1 matching over 9 bases. Germline V lookup: CDR1 MNHEY, CDR2 SVGAGI. The CDR3 consists of 15 residues. The CDR3 nucleotides read TGTACTACAGGGGGCGGGAGTCTGGGGACCGGGGAGCTGTTTTTT. It encodes CTTGGGSLGTGELFF.

Comments on this clonotype: A clone one base away is much larger, so this may be a read error. The V call is TRBV2, the J call TRBJ1-2, with no clear D. Germline V lookup: CDR1 SNHLY, CDR2 FYNNEI. With 6 bases removed from V and 8 bases from J, the gap between germline ends came to 16 bases. The CDR3 contains 13 residues. The CDR3 nucleotides are TGTGCCAGCAGCCTCTGGCGGCGTGACGGCTACACCTTC. It specifies CASSLWRRDGYTF.

The table lists this clonotype with many counts. CDR3 in amino acids: CASSHIFRRLAGDTDTQYF. The CDR3 DNA reads TGTGCCAGCAGCCATATTTTTCGACGACTAGCGGGGGACACAGATACGCAGTATTTT. This rearrangement joins TRBV14 to TRBJ2-3; 12 bases match TRBD2. V gave up 3 bases and J gave up 2 bases; unmatched junction bases: 12. This CDR3 contains 19 residues. From germline, CDR1 is SGHDN and CDR2 FVKESK.

This clonotype was picked up many times. The rearrangement uses TRBV3-1 and TRBJ1-5; D remains unclear. Germline CDR1 and CDR2: LGHDT and YNNKEL (reference sequence). Trimming cost V 0 bases and J 5 bases, with 14 bases left between them. CDR3 size: 16 residues. In DNA, the CDR3 is TGTGCCAGCAGCCAAGATGATCTTGTGGGCTATCAGCCCCAGCATTTT. It codes for CASSQDDLVGYQPQHF.

This clonotype has ten or more counts. This sequence joins TRBV7-9 and TRBJ2-3, with 9 bases that match TRBD2. With 3 bases clipped from V and 2 bases from J, the junction kept 3 bases outside the gene matches. The CDR3 runs 15 residues. The germline V gene has CDR1 SEHNR and CDR2 FQNEAQ (reference sequence). The CDR3 here is CASSLSSGVTDTQYF. In nucleotides, the CDR3 is TGTGCCAGCAGCTTGTCTAGCGGGGTCACAGATACGCAGTATTTT. The complete variable domain, with remaining parts taken from reference TRBV7-9 and TRBJ2-3, reads DTGVSQNPRHKITKRGQNVTFRCDPISEHNRLYWYRQTLGQGPEFLTYFQNEAQLEKSRLLSDRFSAERPKGSFSTLEIQRTEQGDSAMYLCASSLSSGVTDTQYFGPGTRLTVL.

This clonotype was picked up many times. CDR3 residues: CASSFLVTKGSGANVLTF. The CDR3 DNA is TGTGCCAGCAGTTTCCTAGTTACAAAGGGCTCCGGGGCCAACGTCCTGACTTTC. The rearrangement links TRBV12-3 or TRBV12-4 to TRBJ2-6; D is unresolved. This CDR3 has 18 residues. V was shortened by 3 bases and J by 4 bases, with 19 bases between the two germline ends.

Worth noting for this clonotype: With a much larger clone just one base away, this may be a read error. The chain couples TRBV13 to TRBJ2-7; the D gene could be TRBD1 or TRBD2 (5 bases each). The CDR3 is 14 amino acids. Trimming shortened V by 2 bases and J by 4 bases, and 12 bases separated the two germline ends. The V gene's germline CDR1 is PRHDT and CDR2 FYEKMQ (reference sequence). The CDR3 DNA is TGTGCCAGCAGCTTACGGGACGGCTGGTACGAGCAGTACTTC. It is translated as CASSLRDGWYEQYF.

This clonotype was detected ten times or more. This chain connects TRBV11-3 to TRBJ2-1; D gene ambiguous. Trimming stripped 5 bases from V and 7 bases from J, with 9 bases between. The CDR3 sequence is 12 residues long. Germline V gene data show CDR1 as SGHNT and CDR2 as YENEEA. CDR3 nucleotide sequence: TGTGCCAGCAGCACCTCTCGGAATGAGCAGTTCTTC. Its protein is CASSTSRNEQFF.